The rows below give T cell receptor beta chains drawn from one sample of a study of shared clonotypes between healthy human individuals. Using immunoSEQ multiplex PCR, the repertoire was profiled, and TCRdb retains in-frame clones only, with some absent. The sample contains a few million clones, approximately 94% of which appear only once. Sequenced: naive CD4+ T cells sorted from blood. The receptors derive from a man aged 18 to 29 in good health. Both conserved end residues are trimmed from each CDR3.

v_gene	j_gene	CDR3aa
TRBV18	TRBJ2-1	ASSPPSGLAGLNEQF
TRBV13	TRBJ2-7	ASSQGGYSYEQY
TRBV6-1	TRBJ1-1	ASSVESWTEAF
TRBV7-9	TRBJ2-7	ASGDISYEQY
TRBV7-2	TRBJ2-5	ASSFGREETQY
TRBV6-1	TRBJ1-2	ASSEAAQGYGYT
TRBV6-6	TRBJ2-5	ASSTLTGQQETQY
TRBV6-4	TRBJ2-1	ASSDRGGSYNEQF
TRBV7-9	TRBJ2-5	ASSFGAGGETQY
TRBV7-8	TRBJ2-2	ASSLAGPGELF
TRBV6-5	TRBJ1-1	ASSPLSKSEAF
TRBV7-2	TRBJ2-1	ASSLEASRSNEQF
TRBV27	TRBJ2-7	ASSYGGGNSYEQY
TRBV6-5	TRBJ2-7	ASSYSGRGGYEQY
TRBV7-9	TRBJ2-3	ASSPGLGASTDTQY
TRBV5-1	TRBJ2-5	ASSLGVGSGETQY
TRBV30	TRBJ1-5	AWSVRGLVDQPQH
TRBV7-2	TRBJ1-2	ASSLGWTGRVGYT
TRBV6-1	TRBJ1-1	ASSARDSNTEAF
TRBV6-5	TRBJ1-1	ASSYSGQGGSTEAF
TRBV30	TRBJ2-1	AWSVQGGSEF
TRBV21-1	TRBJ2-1	ASSEGSGTSSYNEQF
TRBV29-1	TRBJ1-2	SVVQGYGYT
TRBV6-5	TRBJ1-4	ASSYSVQGLGEKLF
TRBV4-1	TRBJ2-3	ASSQVELDTQY
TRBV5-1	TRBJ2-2	ASSPGWTSTGELF
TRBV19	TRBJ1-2	ASIEGDSTGYGYT
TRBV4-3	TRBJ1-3	ASSQDPRGGNTIY
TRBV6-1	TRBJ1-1	ASRDQTGPNTEAF
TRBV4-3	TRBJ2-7	ASSQMMGQQQY
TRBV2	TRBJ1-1	AARTLTWDTEAF
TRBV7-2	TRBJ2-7	ASSVAGGGSYEQY
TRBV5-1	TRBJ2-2	ASSLQGYTGELF
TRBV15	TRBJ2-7	ATSRVLGGLSYEQY
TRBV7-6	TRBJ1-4	ASSLYGGTLGNEKLF
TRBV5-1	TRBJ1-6	ASSLAGLMNSPLH
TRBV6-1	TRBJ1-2	ASSGQGTGYT
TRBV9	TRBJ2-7	ASSVAASGRYEQY
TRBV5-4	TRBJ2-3	ASSDRAGATDTQY
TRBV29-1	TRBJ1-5	SVDHQGYSNQPQH
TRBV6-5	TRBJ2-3	ASSYSGTSTDTQY
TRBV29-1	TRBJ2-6	SVIGQGRANVLT
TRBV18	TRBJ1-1	ASSPEMAGLAANTEAF
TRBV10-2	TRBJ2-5	ASTPGLAIQETQY
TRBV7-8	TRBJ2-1	ASSPGASYNEQF
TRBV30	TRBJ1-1	AWIRQGNTEAF
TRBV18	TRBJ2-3	ASSRRGQGETDTQY
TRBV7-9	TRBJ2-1	ASSPPLAGGPNEQF
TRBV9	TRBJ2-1	ASSVGPAGAYNEQF
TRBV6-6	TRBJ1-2	ASSYAGTEYGYT
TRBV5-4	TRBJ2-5	ASTLRASETQY
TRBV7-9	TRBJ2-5	ASSIIAGAAETQY
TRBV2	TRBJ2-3	ASSEARTDTQY
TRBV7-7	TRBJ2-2	ASSLNGHTGELF
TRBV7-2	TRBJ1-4	ASSSRANEKLF
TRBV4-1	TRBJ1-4	ASSQDRGQGGEKLF
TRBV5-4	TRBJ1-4	ASSLGPATNEKLF
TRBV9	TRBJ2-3	ASSMTSGNPSTDTQY
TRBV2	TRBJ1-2	ASRATGSYGYT